These T cell receptor beta chains were read from a single sample in a study of beta chain features in type 1 diabetes. Sequencing used immunoSEQ multiplex PCR; TCRdb keeps in-frame clones, though not all of them. The data hold hundreds of thousands of clones, with over 8.5% observed a single time. Sequenced sample: naive CD4+ T cells from blood. The receptors stem from a woman under 30 in good health. Each CDR3 is given with its conserved first and last residue. The D gene is left open where the match is weak. Size is stated for part of the rows, as once, few or many counts, or as a class when the clone is expanded.

>TRBJ2-1|NA|TRBV18|NA
CASSPLAGATYNEQFF
TGTGCCAGCTCACCATTAGCAGGGGCGACCTACAATGAGCAGTTCTTC
>TRBJ1-1|few|TRBV4-2|TRBD1
CASSPRSRTGVTEAFF
TGTGCCAGCAGTCCAAGAAGCCGGACAGGGGTAACTGAAGCTTTCTTT
>TRBJ2-5|NA|TRBV15|TRBD1
CATSTIIQGQTQYF
TGTGCCACCAGCACGATAATACAGGGGCAGACCCAGTACTTC
>TRBJ2-3|NA|TRBV7-2|TRBD1
CASSPWDRAGDTQYF
TGTGCCAGCAGCCCGTGGGACAGGGCTGGGGATACGCAGTATTTT
>TRBJ2-7|few|TRBV7-9|TRBD2
CASSFGTSSYEQYF
TGTGCCAGCAGCTTCGGGACTAGCTCCTACGAGCAGTACTTC
>TRBJ1-1|few|TRBV5-1|TRBD1
CASSLDRAYSEAFF
TGCGCCAGCAGCCTGGACAGGGCATATAGTGAAGCTTTCTTT
>TRBJ1-2|few|TRBV30|TRBD1
CAWRPTGAGYTF
TGTGCCTGGAGGCCCACAGGGGCTGGCTACACCTTC
>TRBJ1-2|many|TRBV4-2|TRBD1
CASSLTGTGAYGYTF
TGTGCCAGCAGCCTAACCGGGACAGGGGCCTATGGCTACACCTTC
>TRBJ2-7|few|TRBV5-1|TRBD1
CASSSTGTVYEQYF
TGCGCCAGCAGCTCCACCGGGACAGTCTACGAGCAGTACTTC
>TRBJ2-7|few|TRBV2|TRBD1
CASRMTGNRYEQYF
TGTGCCAGCAGGATGACAGGGAACCGCTACGAGCAGTACTTC
>TRBJ1-2|few|TRBV6-1|NA
CASSEDREGLPAVAGYTF
TGTGCCAGCAGTGAAGACCGTGAGGGACTGCCCGCAGTGGCTGGCTACACCTTC
>TRBJ2-1|NA|TRBV4-1|TRBD2
CASSPNIGTSETYNEQFF
TGCGCCAGCAGCCCCAATATTGGGACTAGCGAGACCTACAATGAGCAGTTCTTC
>TRBJ2-2|NA|TRBV28|TRBD1
CASSLFRDRVSGELFF
TGTGCCAGCAGTTTATTCCGGGACAGGGTTAGCGGGGAGCTGTTTTTT
>TRBJ2-4|NA|TRBV4-1|NA
CASSQVRDKIAKNIQYF
TGCGCCAGCAGCCAAGTACGGGACAAGATAGCCAAAAACATTCAGTACTTC
>TRBJ2-1|NA|TRBV5-6|TRBD2
CASSVGTSGIRAEQFF
TGTGCCAGCAGCGTAGGGACTAGCGGGATTCGGGCTGAGCAGTTCTTC
>TRBJ1-6|NA|TRBV5-1|NA
CASSLTELRSPLHF
TGCGCCAGCAGCTTGACGGAATTGAGGTCACCCCTCCACTTT
>TRBJ2-1|NA|TRBV4-1|TRBD1
CASSQAGWTGINEQFF
TGCGCCAGCAGCCAAGCCGGATGGACAGGGATCAATGAGCAGTTCTTC
>TRBJ1-3|few|TRBV10-3|NA
CAIQGYSGNTIYF
TGTGCCATCCAGGGGTACTCTGGAAACACCATATATTTT
>TRBJ1-3|few|TRBV23-1|TRBD1
CASSRSDRAGNTIYF
TGCGCCAGCAGTCGCTCAGACAGGGCTGGAAACACCATATATTTT
>TRBJ2-7|NA|TRBV7-6|TRBD2
CASSLGLAGVGEQYF
TGTGCCAGCAGCCTGGGACTAGCGGGGGTAGGTGAGCAGTACTTC
>TRBJ1-1|few|TRBV30|NA
CAWSRNTEAFF
TGTGCCTGGAGTCGGAACACTGAAGCTTTCTTT
>TRBJ2-2|few|TRBV7-9|NA
CASILEMNTGELFF
TGTGCCAGCATTCTGGAGATGAACACCGGGGAGCTGTTTTTT
>TRBJ2-7|NA|TRBV5-4|TRBD2
CASSPPPATSGSKQYF
TGTGCCAGCAGCCCCCCGCCTGCGACTAGCGGGAGCAAGCAGTACTTC
>TRBJ2-7|NA|TRBV29-1|TRBD1
CSVQGSAYEQYF
TGCAGCGTACAGGGGAGTGCCTACGAGCAGTACTTC
>TRBJ1-2|few|TRBV5-4|TRBD1
CASSLGDRNYGYTF
TGTGCCAGCAGCTTGGGGGACAGAAACTATGGCTACACCTTC
>TRBJ1-3|few|TRBV9|NA
CASSRPGNTIYF
TGTGCCAGCAGTCGTCCTGGAAACACCATATATTTT
>TRBJ2-1|few|TRBV2|TRBD1
CASSLQGGRYNEQFF
TGTGCCAGCAGCCTACAGGGGGGCAGGTACAATGAGCAGTTCTTC
>TRBJ2-2|NA|TRBV14|TRBD1
CASSQEAGGVGTGELFF
TGTGCCAGCAGCCAAGAGGCAGGGGGCGTCGGCACCGGGGAGCTGTTTTTT
>TRBJ1-2|NA|TRBV6-1|TRBD1
CASRSQGGAYTF
TGTGCCAGCAGGAGTCAGGGGGGCGCCTACACCTTC
>TRBJ2-7|few|TRBV4-1|TRBD1
CASSQEKGPGQGYEQYF
TGCGCCAGCAGCCAAGAAAAAGGCCCGGGACAGGGCTACGAGCAGTACTTC
>TRBJ1-1|few|TRBV14|NA
CASSQFLGGLAEAFF
TGTGCCAGCAGCCAATTTTTGGGCGGGTTGGCTGAAGCTTTCTTT
>TRBJ2-6|many|TRBV2|NA
CASRATSSGGANVLTF
TGTGCCAGCAGGGCAACTAGTTCTGGAGGGGCCAACGTCCTGACTTTC
>TRBJ1-4|NA|TRBV6-5|NA
CATALGAREKLFF
TGTGCAACCGCCCTGGGGGCGAGGGAAAAACTGTTTTTT
>TRBJ2-1|few|TRBV11-3|TRBD1
CASSPGDSSYNEQFF
TGTGCCAGCAGCCCTGGGGACAGCTCCTACAATGAGCAGTTCTTC
>TRBJ2-7|many|TRBV30|TRBD2
CAWAPSGGTEQYF
TGTGCCTGGGCCCCTAGCGGGGGGACTGAGCAGTACTTC
>TRBJ1-1|few|TRBV7-8|NA
CASSLAQGRAFF
TGTGCCAGCAGCTTAGCTCAGGGGAGAGCTTTCTTT
>TRBJ2-7|NA|TRBV2|TRBD1
CASSGQGRTSGQYF
TGTGCCAGCAGCGGACAGGGCCGAACCTCGGGGCAGTACTTC
>TRBJ2-5|NA|TRBV6-1|TRBD1
CASRVRQGPRETQYF
TGTGCCAGCAGGGTTAGACAGGGCCCCCGGGAGACCCAGTACTTC
>TRBJ1-3|few|TRBV5-4|NA
CASSLAGVSGNTIYF
TGTGCCAGCAGCTTGGCAGGGGTCTCTGGAAACACCATATATTTT
>TRBJ1-5|NA|TRBV9|NA
CASSVDAYSNQPQHF
TGTGCCAGCAGCGTAGATGCGTATAGCAATCAGCCCCAGCATTTT
>TRBJ1-5|NA|TRBV30|NA
CAWSPDRNQPQHF
TGTGCCTGGAGTCCCGACAGGAATCAGCCCCAGCATTTT
>TRBJ2-5|NA|TRBV6-6|NA
CASSYRGEETQYF
TGTGCCAGCAGTTACCGGGGAGAAGAGACCCAGTACTTC
>TRBJ2-1|few|TRBV19|TRBD2
CASSRNRLREGSSYNEQFF
TGTGCCAGTAGTAGGAATAGGTTGCGGGAGGGGAGCTCCTACAATGAGCAGTTCTTC
>TRBJ2-7|few|TRBV21-1|NA
CASSNIGFSYEQYF
TGTGCCAGCAGCAATATCGGGTTCTCCTACGAGCAGTACTTC
>TRBJ2-7|once|TRBV5-4|TRBD2
CASSNVAGGRGEQYF
TGTGCCAGCAGCAACGTAGCGGGAGGGCGGGGAGAGCAGTACTTC
>TRBJ2-2|NA|TRBV7-6|NA
CASRGGLPANTGELFF
TGTGCCAGCAGGGGGGGACTCCCTGCGAACACCGGGGAGCTGTTTTTT
>TRBJ2-7|few|TRBV6-1|TRBD2
CASSEEKGLAGVYEQYF
TGTGCCAGCAGTGAAGAAAAGGGACTAGCGGGAGTCTACGAGCAGTACTTC
>TRBJ1-1|NA|TRBV30|NA
CAWSSRSMNTEAFF
TGTGCCTGGAGCTCCAGATCCATGAACACTGAAGCTTTCTTT
>TRBJ1-4|NA|TRBV16|NA
CASSQPQGMGEKLFF
TGTGCCAGCAGCCAACCTCAGGGGATGGGCGAAAAACTGTTTTTT
>TRBJ1-2|few|TRBV5-4|NA
CASSLAGSGRVATF
TGTGCCAGCAGCTTGGCTGGATCGGGCAGGGTCGCCACCTTC
>TRBJ1-1|NA|TRBV9|NA
CASSTRPGTSLNTEAFF
TGTGCCAGCAGCACCCGACCCGGGACAAGCCTAAACACTGAAGCTTTCTTT
>TRBJ1-1|NA|TRBV30|TRBD1
CAGQGAEAFF
TGTGCCGGACAGGGGGCGGAAGCTTTCTTT